A selection of T cell receptor beta chains follows, all from one sample in a study of tumor-infiltrating lymphocytes in primary liver carcinoma. TCRdb itself ran the multiplex PCR reads through MiXCR, one entry per CDR3 protein. Of some 200,000 distinct CDR3 sequences listed, approximately 64% are singletons. Sequenced sample: peripheral blood. Every receptor here comes from a woman aged 55-70 years with primary liver carcinoma and hepatitis B virus infection. Both conserved end residues are part of each CDR3. A D gene is named only where the DNA matches it firmly. The size entry is marked missing in some rows and otherwise reads once, few, many or a size class.

j_gene: TRBJ1-1
abundance: -
v_gene: TRBV6-1
d_gene: -
CDR3aa: CASSDTTGSPAFF
CDR3nt: TGTGCCAGCAGTGATACGACGGGTTCCCCCGCTTTCTTT

j_gene: TRBJ1-2
abundance: -
v_gene: TRBV11-3
d_gene: TRBD1
CDR3aa: CASSFPTGGIDYTF
CDR3nt: TGTGCGAGCAGCTTCCCGACAGGGGGCATTGACTACACCTTC

j_gene: TRBJ2-3
abundance: -
v_gene: TRBV28
d_gene: -
CDR3aa: CASSLLTDTRYF
CDR3nt: TGTGCCAGCAGCCTGCTCACAGATACGCGGTATTTT

j_gene: TRBJ1-2
abundance: many
v_gene: TRBV6-1
d_gene: -
CDR3aa: CASSAPGTYGYTF
CDR3nt: TGTGCCAGCAGTGCTCCTGGGACATACGGCTACACCTTC

j_gene: TRBJ2-7
abundance: many
v_gene: TRBV12-3/TRBV12-4
d_gene: -
CDR3aa: CASSFNDYEQYF
CDR3nt: TGTGCCAGCAGTTTCAACGACTACGAGCAGTACTTC

j_gene: TRBJ2-7
abundance: -
v_gene: TRBV11-1
d_gene: -
CDR3aa: CASGLTLFDRDYEQYF
CDR3nt: TGTGCCAGCGGCTTAACGCTATTCGACAGGGACTATGAGCAGTACTTC

j_gene: TRBJ2-7
abundance: many
v_gene: TRBV12-3/TRBV12-4
d_gene: -
CDR3aa: CASNLTPGLRETSYEQYF
CDR3nt: TGTGCCAGCAACTTAACACCGGGCTTGCGGGAAACCTCCTACGAGCAGTACTTC

j_gene: TRBJ2-3
abundance: -
v_gene: TRBV29-1
d_gene: TRBD2
CDR3aa: CSVSGGGLALDTQYF
CDR3nt: TGCAGCGTTAGTGGGGGAGGACTAGCTTTAGATACACAGTATTTT

j_gene: TRBJ1-2
abundance: once
v_gene: TRBV5-1
d_gene: TRBD1
CDR3aa: CASSPGTDGCTF
CDR3nt: TGCGCCAGCAGCCCGGGGACAGATGGCTGCACCTTC

j_gene: TRBJ2-3
abundance: -
v_gene: TRBV11-2
d_gene: -
CDR3aa: CASSRRSTGNTDTQYF
CDR3nt: TGTGCCAGCAGCAGAAGAAGTACAGGGAACACAGATACGCAGTATTTT

j_gene: TRBJ2-7
abundance: -
v_gene: TRBV6-5
d_gene: TRBD1
CDR3aa: CASSYQSGTGHVQYF
CDR3nt: TGTGCCAGCAGCTACCAATCCGGGACAGGACACGTGCAGTACTTC

j_gene: TRBJ1-4
abundance: many
v_gene: TRBV11-2
d_gene: -
CDR3aa: CASSLGLLSSGENLFF
CDR3nt: TGTGCCAGCAGCTTAGGCCTCCTTTCCTCTGGAGAAAACCTGTTTTTT

j_gene: TRBJ2-5
abundance: once
v_gene: TRBV4-2
d_gene: TRBD2
CDR3aa: CANSQEGAGEETQYF
CDR3nt: TGTGCCAACAGCCAAGAGGGAGCGGGAGAAGAGACCCAGTACTTC

j_gene: TRBJ2-3
abundance: -
v_gene: TRBV5-4
d_gene: -
CDR3aa: CASSLGGRNTDTQYF
CDR3nt: TGTGCCAGCAGCTTGGGTGGAAGAAACACAGATACGCAGTATTTT

j_gene: TRBJ2-7
abundance: -
v_gene: TRBV7-8
d_gene: TRBD1
CDR3aa: CASSLVGTGGIYEQYF
CDR3nt: TGTGCCAGCAGCTTAGTCGGGACAGGGGGGATCTACGAGCAGTACTTC

j_gene: TRBJ1-5
abundance: -
v_gene: TRBV5-1
d_gene: -
CDR3aa: CPSRREPGQPQHF
CDR3nt: TGCCCCAGCAGGAGGGAGCCGGGACAGCCCCAGCATTTT

j_gene: TRBJ1-2
abundance: many
v_gene: TRBV11-2
d_gene: TRBD1
CDR3aa: CASSSPGQGATNYGYTF
CDR3nt: TGTGCCAGCAGCTCACCGGGACAGGGGGCCACTAACTATGGCTACACCTTC

j_gene: TRBJ1-1
abundance: -
v_gene: TRBV11-2
d_gene: TRBD1
CDR3aa: CGSSLEGARGTEAFF
CDR3nt: TGTGGCAGCAGCTTAGAGGGGGCTCGGGGCACTGAGGCTTTCTTT

j_gene: TRBJ1-6
abundance: -
v_gene: TRBV28
d_gene: -
CDR3aa: CASSPLRGSPLHF
CDR3nt: TGTGCCAGCAGTCCCCTCAGGGGTTCACCCCTCCACTTT

j_gene: TRBJ1-2
abundance: -
v_gene: TRBV4-1
d_gene: -
CDR3aa: CASSQDIGGLGYGYTF
CDR3nt: TGCGCCAGCAGCCAAGATATTGGCGGGTTGGGGTATGGGTACACCTTC

j_gene: TRBJ2-3
abundance: -
v_gene: TRBV5-4
d_gene: -
CDR3aa: CASSLGLVRGDTQYF
CDR3nt: TGTGCCAGCAGCTTGGGTCTAGTGAGGGGAGATACGCAGTATTTT

j_gene: TRBJ2-1
abundance: many
v_gene: TRBV4-2
d_gene: TRBD2
CDR3aa: CASSRGLAGGSTYNEQFF
CDR3nt: TGTGCCAGCAGCCGAGGACTAGCGGGAGGCTCTACCTACAATGAGCAGTTCTTC

j_gene: TRBJ2-7
abundance: -
v_gene: TRBV12-3/TRBV12-4
d_gene: -
CDR3aa: CVSSLRGKGYEQYF
CDR3nt: TGTGTCAGCAGTTTAAGAGGGAAGGGCTACGAGCAGTACTTC

j_gene: TRBJ2-5
abundance: -
v_gene: TRBV11-2
d_gene: -
CDR3aa: CASSFTPEGETQYF
CDR3nt: TGTGCCAGCAGCTTTACACCGGAGGGGGAGACCCAGTACTTC

j_gene: TRBJ1-6
abundance: -
v_gene: TRBV5-6
d_gene: TRBD1
CDR3aa: CASSSDRGRHNSPLHF
CDR3nt: TGTGCCAGCAGCTCCGACAGGGGGAGACATAATTCACCCCTCCACTTT

j_gene: TRBJ2-3
abundance: few
v_gene: TRBV14
d_gene: TRBD2
CDR3aa: CASKRSGRYTDTQYF
CDR3nt: TGTGCCAGTAAGCGTAGCGGGAGATACACAGATACGCAGTATTTT

j_gene: TRBJ2-2
abundance: -
v_gene: TRBV11-2
d_gene: -
CDR3aa: CTSSFSGMNTGELFF
CDR3nt: TGTACTAGCAGCTTTAGCGGAATGAACACCGGGGAGCTGTTTTTT

j_gene: TRBJ1-4
abundance: -
v_gene: TRBV11-2
d_gene: -
CDR3aa: CASSLGAAVNEKLFF
CDR3nt: TGTGCCAGCAGCTTAGGGGCCGCCGTGAATGAAAAACTGTTTTTT

j_gene: TRBJ1-1
abundance: few
v_gene: TRBV30
d_gene: -
CDR3aa: CAWSVRGRLNTEAFF
CDR3nt: TGTGCCTGGAGTGTACGGGGCAGGTTGAACACTGAAGCTTTCTTT